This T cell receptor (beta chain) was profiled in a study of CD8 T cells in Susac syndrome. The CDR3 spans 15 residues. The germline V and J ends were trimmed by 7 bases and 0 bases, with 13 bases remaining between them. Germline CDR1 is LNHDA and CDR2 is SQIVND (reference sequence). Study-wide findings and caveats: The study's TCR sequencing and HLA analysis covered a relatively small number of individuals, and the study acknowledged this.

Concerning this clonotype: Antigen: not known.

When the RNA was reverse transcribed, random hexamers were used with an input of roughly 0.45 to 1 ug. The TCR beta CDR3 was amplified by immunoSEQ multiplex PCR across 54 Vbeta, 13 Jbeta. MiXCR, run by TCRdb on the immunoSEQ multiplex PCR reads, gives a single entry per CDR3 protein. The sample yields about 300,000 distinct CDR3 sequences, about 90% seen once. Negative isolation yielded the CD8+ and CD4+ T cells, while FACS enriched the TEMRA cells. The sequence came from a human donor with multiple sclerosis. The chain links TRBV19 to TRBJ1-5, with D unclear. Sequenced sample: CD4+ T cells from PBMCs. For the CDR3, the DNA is TGTGCCAGTACGGGCAGTTCAAATAGCAATCAGCCCCAGCATTTT. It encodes CASTGSSNSNQPQHF.